Following are 12 T cell receptor beta chains from one sample sequenced in a study of spatial heterogeneity in lung cancer (dated by TCRdb to about 2019). Receptor amplification or capture employed 5' RACE. Sequencing took place on a NextSeq 500. TCRdb trimmed public reads at Q25 via fastp, called clones via MiXCR and kept in-frame beta chains. One record per CDR3 amino acid sequence lists the most common genes and DNA. Within this sample are roughly 28,000 distinct CDR3 sequences, with 8.4% of them counted one time only. Clones ranked in the top ten supply under 40% of the sample. The time point label, as the study defines it: sample taken at primary tumor resection. Without any cell sorting, TCR sequencing was performed on whole RNA extracted either from tumor and nontumor lung tissue or from cryopreserved PBMC samples. The sequences come from PBMCs, collected at surgery. Receptors originate from a female donor with early-stage non-small cell lung cancer.

This clonotype was detected many times. The V gene is TRBV3-1, the J gene TRBJ2-2; no reliable D call. V lost 4 bases and J lost 5, with 8 bases in between. Germline V gives CDR1 LGHDT, CDR2 YNNKEL (reference sequence). The CDR3 sequence is 13 residues long. CDR3 in DNA: TGTGCCAGCAGCCTCCTCCTAACCGGGGAGCTGTTTTTT. Translation: CASSLLLTGELFF.

This clonotype has at least ten counts. The limits of the CDR3 on the DNA are not certain, so only TCRdb's listed CDR3 is given. V usage is TRBV4-3 and J usage is TRBJ2-2; TRBD2, the table's D call, was not compared with the DNA. Germline values: CDR1 LGHNA, CDR2 YSLEER. The CDR3 length equals 19 residues, ends included. This CDR3 reads CASSTPTSGRARGPGSCFF.

V gene TRBV29-1 combines with J gene TRBJ2-5; D possibly corresponds to TRBD1 (5 bases). V was shortened by 4 bases and J by 4 bases, with 16 bases between the two germline ends. The CDR3 is 14 residues long. The V gene's germline CDR1 is SQVTM and CDR2 ANQGSEA. CDR3: CSVAGQGWGETQYF. The CDR3 region has the DNA TGCAGCGTTGCCGGACAAGGATGGGGAGAGACCCAGTACTTC.

This clonotype was seen ten or more times. The chain recombines TRBV29-1 with TRBJ1-2, with D perhaps matching TRBD1 (6 bases). The germline V gene encodes CDR1 SQVTM and CDR2 ANQGSEA. Trimming removed 3 bases at V and 6 bases at J, with 17 bases between. CDR3 length: 14 amino acids. The CDR3 nucleotides are TGCAGCGTTGAGCGGACTACAGGGTCTGATGGCTACACCTTC. Its protein product is CSVERTTGSDGYTF.

There are many counts of this clonotype. This sequence joins TRBV11-2 and TRBJ2-1; 15 bases agree with TRBD2. The CDR3 extends over 18 amino acids. The V segment lost 1 base and the J segment 9 bases; nucleotides outside the gene matches: 10. CDR1 and CDR2 (germline): SGHAT, FQNNGV. The DNA of the CDR3 is TGTGCCAGCAGCTTAGGAGGACTAGCGGGAGGGCAGTTTAGTGAGCAGTTCTTC. This codes for CASSLGGLAGGQFSEQFF.

This clonotype was seen only a few times. The genes are TRBV9 and TRBJ2-1; no clear D gene. V lost 4 bases and J 6 bases, leaving 17 bases between the germline ends. Germline CDR1 reads SGDLS; CDR2 reads YYNGEE. This CDR3 contains 15 residues. CDR3 region: CASSPFYGKVNEQFF. The CDR3 nucleotides read TGTGCCAGCAGCCCCTTTTATGGTAAAGTCAATGAGCAGTTCTTC.

This clonotype was observed many times. The rearrangement links TRBV28 to TRBJ2-3, with 10 nucleotides matching TRBD2. This CDR3 is 18 amino acids long. Germline V gene data show CDR1 as MDHEN and CDR2 as SYDVKM. With 5 bases clipped from V and 6 bases from J, the junction kept 17 bases outside the gene matches. The CDR3 bases are TGTGCCAGCAGTGATACTAGCGGGACCAGTCGGAGGACGGATACGCAGTATTTT. Its protein product is CASSDTSGTSRRTDTQYF.

The V call is TRBV14, the J call TRBJ2-1; 9 bases fit TRBD1. V lost 4 bases and J lost 6; bases outside the gene matches: 4. The CDR3 has 14 residues. Germline CDR1 SGHDN, CDR2 FVKESK. The CDR3, as DNA: TGTGCCAGCAGCCCCAAGGACAGGGGCAATGAGCAGTTCTTC. Translation: CASSPKDRGNEQFF.

This chain links TRBV7-9 with TRBJ1-1; D unresolved. Deletions cut 1 base from V and 0 bases from J, with 9 bases between. Germline lookup yields CDR1 SEHNR and CDR2 FQNEAQ (reference sequence). This CDR3 has 15 amino acids. This CDR3 reads CASSLVSAVNTEAFF. The CDR3 DNA is TGTGCCAGCAGCTTAGTATCTGCGGTGAACACTGAAGCTTTCTTT.

This clonotype was detected a few times. The rearrangement links TRBV29-1 to TRBJ1-2, with unresolved D. CDR3 length: 11 amino acids. Germline CDR1 and CDR2: SQVTM and ANQGSEA. Trimming pared 4 bases from V and 2 bases from J, leaving 5 bases between. In DNA form, the CDR3 reads TGCAGCGTTGTGGTCAACTATGGCTACACCTTC. It is translated as CSVVVNYGYTF.

This clonotype was observed at least ten times. This sequence joins TRBV12-3 or TRBV12-4 and TRBJ2-2; D perhaps matches TRBD2 (6 bases). V shed 6 bases and J shed 1 base, with 12 bases lying between them. CDR3 length equals 15 residues. The chain's CDR3 is CASSPRGRNTGELFF. In DNA, the CDR3 is TGTGCCAGCAGCCCACGGGGGAGGAACACCGGGGAGCTGTTTTTT.

The sample holds many counts of this clonotype. The V and J genes are TRBV28 and TRBJ2-1, with TRBD2 identical over 7 bases. V shed 3 bases and J 5 bases; nucleotides not matched to a gene: 4. Germline V lookup: CDR1 MDHEN, CDR2 SYDVKM. There are 14 residues in the CDR3. CDR3 DNA sequence: TGTGCCAGCAGTTTGAACGGGAGGAACAATGAGCAGTTCTTC. This encodes CASSLNGRNNEQFF. Together with reference TRBV28 and TRBJ2-1, the CDR3 gives the full variable domain: DVKVTQSSRYLVKRTGEKVFLECVQDMDHENMFWYRQDPGLGLRLIYFSYDVKMKEKGDIPEGYSVSREKKERFSLILESASTNQTSMYLCASSLNGRNNEQFFGPGTRLTVL.